A selection of T cell receptor beta chains follows, all from one sample in a study of cytomegalovirus exposure and HLA in healthy donors. TCRdb's table, derived via immunoSEQ multiplex PCR, lists solely in-frame clones and lacks some. The profile shows approximately 100,000 clones, about 81% of them singletons. Sequencing input: PBMCs. The receptors here all came from a woman aged 40 to 50 in good health and CMV-seropositive. Each CDR3 is given with its conserved first and last residue. The D gene is left open where the match is weak. Expanded clones get a size class; other rows say once, few or many, or leave the size out.

clone size: -
J gene: TRBJ2-7
D gene: -
V gene: TRBV13
CDR3 DNA: TGTGCCAGCAGAATGGACAGCTCCTACGAGCAGTACTTC
CDR3 protein: CASRMDSSYEQYF

clone size: -
J gene: TRBJ1-5
D gene: -
V gene: TRBV6-6
CDR3 DNA: TGTGCCAGCAGTTACGAGGGTTCGGGCAATCAGCCCCAGCATTTT
CDR3 protein: CASSYEGSGNQPQHF

clone size: -
J gene: TRBJ2-5
D gene: -
V gene: TRBV29-1
CDR3 DNA: TGCAGCGTTGGGACAGAAGCTAGCCGGCAGTACTTC
CDR3 protein: CSVGTEASRQYF

clone size: -
J gene: TRBJ1-2
D gene: -
V gene: TRBV14
CDR3 DNA: TGTGCCAGCAGCCAAGCGAGTGGCTACACCTTC
CDR3 protein: CASSQASGYTF

clone size: -
J gene: TRBJ2-5
D gene: -
V gene: TRBV5-1
CDR3 DNA: TGCGCCAGCAGCTTGGACAGCTCCCAAGAGACCCAGTACTTC
CDR3 protein: CASSLDSSQETQYF

clone size: -
J gene: TRBJ2-2
D gene: -
V gene: TRBV5-1
CDR3 DNA: TGCGCCAGCAGCTTCGAAAGGGGAAACACCGGGGAGCTGTTTTTT
CDR3 protein: CASSFERGNTGELFF

clone size: few
J gene: TRBJ2-3
D gene: TRBD1
V gene: TRBV29-1
CDR3 DNA: TGCAGGGGTACAGGGGGATACACAGATACGCAGTATTTT
CDR3 protein: CRGTGGYTDTQYF

clone size: -
J gene: TRBJ1-1
D gene: -
V gene: TRBV2
CDR3 DNA: TGTGCCAGCAGGTGGGGGACTTTAACCCACACTGAAGCTTTCTTT
CDR3 protein: CASRWGTLTHTEAFF

clone size: -
J gene: TRBJ2-1
D gene: -
V gene: TRBV19
CDR3 DNA: TGTGCCAGTAGTTCCGGGACACCCTCCTACAATGAGCAGTTCTTC
CDR3 protein: CASSSGTPSYNEQFF

clone size: -
J gene: TRBJ2-7
D gene: -
V gene: TRBV10-3
CDR3 DNA: TGTGCCATCAGTGAGAGAAGGGGGACCTACGAGCAGTACTTC
CDR3 protein: CAISERRGTYEQYF

clone size: -
J gene: TRBJ2-2
D gene: -
V gene: TRBV4-1
CDR3 DNA: TGCGCCAGCAGTCAAGATTCCAGGGGGGAGGTCGGGGAGCTGTTTTTT
CDR3 protein: CASSQDSRGEVGELFF

clone size: -
J gene: TRBJ1-2
D gene: -
V gene: TRBV18
CDR3 DNA: TGTGCCAGCTCCCAAACAGAGAACTATGGCTACACCTTC
CDR3 protein: CASSQTENYGYTF

clone size: -
J gene: TRBJ1-3
D gene: -
V gene: TRBV30
CDR3 DNA: TGTGCCTGGGGTCCGTACAGGGTTGACACCATATATTTT
CDR3 protein: CAWGPYRVDTIYF

clone size: -
J gene: TRBJ1-2
D gene: -
V gene: TRBV6-5
CDR3 DNA: TGTGCCAGCAGGACCCCCAGACAGTCTGGCTACACCTTC
CDR3 protein: CASRTPRQSGYTF

clone size: -
J gene: TRBJ2-7
D gene: TRBD2
V gene: TRBV5-1
CDR3 DNA: TGCGCCAGCAGCTTGTCCAGGGGACTAGCGGGAGCCTCCTACGAGCAGTACTTC
CDR3 protein: CASSLSRGLAGASYEQYF

clone size: -
J gene: TRBJ2-1
D gene: TRBD2
V gene: TRBV7-6
CDR3 DNA: TGTGCCAGCAGCTTAACTAGCGGGGATTACAATGAGCAGTTCTTC
CDR3 protein: CASSLTSGDYNEQFF